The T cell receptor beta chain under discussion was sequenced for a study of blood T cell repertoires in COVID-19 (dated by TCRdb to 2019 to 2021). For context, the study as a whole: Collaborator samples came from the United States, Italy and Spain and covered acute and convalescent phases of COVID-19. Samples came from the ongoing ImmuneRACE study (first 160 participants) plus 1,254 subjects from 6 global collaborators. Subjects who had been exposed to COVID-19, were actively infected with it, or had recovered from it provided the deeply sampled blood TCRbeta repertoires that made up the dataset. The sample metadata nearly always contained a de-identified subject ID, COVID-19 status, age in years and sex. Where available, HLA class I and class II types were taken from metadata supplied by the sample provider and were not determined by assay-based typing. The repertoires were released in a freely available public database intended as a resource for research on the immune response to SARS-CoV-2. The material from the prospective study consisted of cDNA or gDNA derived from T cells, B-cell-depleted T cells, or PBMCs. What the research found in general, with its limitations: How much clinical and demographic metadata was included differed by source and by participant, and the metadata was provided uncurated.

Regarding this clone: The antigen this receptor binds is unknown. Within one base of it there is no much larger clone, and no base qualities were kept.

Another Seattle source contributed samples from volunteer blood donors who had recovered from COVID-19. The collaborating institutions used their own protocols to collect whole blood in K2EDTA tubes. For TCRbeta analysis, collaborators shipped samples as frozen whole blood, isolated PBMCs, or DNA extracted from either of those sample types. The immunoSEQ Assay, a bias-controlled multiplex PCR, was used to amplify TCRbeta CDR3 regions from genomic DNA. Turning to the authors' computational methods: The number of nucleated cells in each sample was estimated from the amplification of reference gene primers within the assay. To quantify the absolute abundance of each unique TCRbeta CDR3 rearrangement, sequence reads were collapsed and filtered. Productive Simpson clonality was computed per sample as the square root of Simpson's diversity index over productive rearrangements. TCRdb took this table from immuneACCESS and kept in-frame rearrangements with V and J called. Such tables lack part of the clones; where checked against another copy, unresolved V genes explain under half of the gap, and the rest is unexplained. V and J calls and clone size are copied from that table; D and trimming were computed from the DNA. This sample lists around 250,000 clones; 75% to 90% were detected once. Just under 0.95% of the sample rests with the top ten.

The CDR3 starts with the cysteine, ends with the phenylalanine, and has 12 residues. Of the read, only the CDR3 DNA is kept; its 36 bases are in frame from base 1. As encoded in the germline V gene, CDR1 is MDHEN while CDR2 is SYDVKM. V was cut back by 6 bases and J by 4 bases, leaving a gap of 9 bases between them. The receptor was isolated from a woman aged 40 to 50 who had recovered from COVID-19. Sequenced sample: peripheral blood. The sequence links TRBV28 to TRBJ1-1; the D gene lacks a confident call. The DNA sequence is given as TGTGCCAGCAGGATATACGGCACTGAAGCTTTCTTT. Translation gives CASRIYGTEAFF.